These 4 T cell receptor beta chains were all obtained from the same sample, sequenced in a study of OX40 agonist ivuxolimab in advanced cancers. Some clones are missing from TCRdb's copy, which holds only in-frame ones; the method was immunoSEQ multiplex PCR. The sample includes approximately 40,000 clones, about 83% of them seen just once. Sequences were derived from CD4+ or CD8+ T cells sorted from blood, sampled in a trial of the OX40 agonist ivuxolimab. Receptor source: an adult with an advanced solid tumor such as melanoma, head and neck, liver or kidney cancer.

The rearrangement uses TRBV9 and TRBJ1-3; no reliable D call. The V and J ends lost 0 bases and 0 bases respectively, with 10 bases between them. Germline CDR1 and CDR2: SGDLS and YYNGEE. The CDR3 runs 16 residues. The CDR3 DNA reads as TGTGCCAGCAGCGTAGAGGAGGTAGACTCTGGAAACACCATATATTTT. This sequence encodes CASSVEEVDSGNTIYF.

The chain is built from TRBV12-1 and TRBJ2-1; TRBD2 is the table's D call and was not checked against the DNA. TRBV12-1 is tagged as a pseudogene. This CDR3 region has 17 residues. CDR3 coding DNA: TGTGCCAGCAGCGCCTCATCGGGGGTAATGGCCTACAATGAGCAGTTCTTC. Protein: CASSASSGVMAYNEQFF.

The chain is built from TRBV7-6 and TRBJ2-5, with TRBD2 matching 10 bases. Germline V gene data show CDR1 as SGHVS and CDR2 as FNYEAQ. V shed 3 bases and J 3 bases; nucleotides not matched to a gene: 10. There are 17 residues in the CDR3. DNA of the CDR3: TGTGCCAGCAGCTTCCCCCGTGATACTAGCGGGGAAGAGACCCAGTACTTC. Protein product: CASSFPRDTSGEETQYF.

V is TRBV28 and J is TRBJ2-1; a weak D match, TRBD1 (6 bases). V lost 6 bases to trimming and J lost 6 bases, with 18 bases between them. Germline CDR1 and CDR2: MDHEN and SYDVKM. The CDR3 runs to 15 residues. The CDR3 region is CASRLDSLVGNEQFF. In nucleotides, the CDR3 is TGTGCCAGCAGGCTGGACAGCCTAGTGGGCAATGAGCAGTTCTTC.